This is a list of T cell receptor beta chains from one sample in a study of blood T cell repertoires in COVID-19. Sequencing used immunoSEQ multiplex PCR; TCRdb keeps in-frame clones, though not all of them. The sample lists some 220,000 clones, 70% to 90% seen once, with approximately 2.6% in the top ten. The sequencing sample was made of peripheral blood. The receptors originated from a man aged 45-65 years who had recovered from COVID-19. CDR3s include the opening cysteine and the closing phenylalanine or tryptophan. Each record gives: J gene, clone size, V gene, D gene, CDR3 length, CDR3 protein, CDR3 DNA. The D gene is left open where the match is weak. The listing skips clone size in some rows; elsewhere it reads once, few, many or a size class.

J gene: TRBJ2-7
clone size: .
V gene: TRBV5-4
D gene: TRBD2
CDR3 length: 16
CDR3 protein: CASSLEGGTSRYEQYF
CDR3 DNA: TGTGCCAGCAGCTTGGAAGGGGGGACTAGCAGATACGAGCAGTACTTC

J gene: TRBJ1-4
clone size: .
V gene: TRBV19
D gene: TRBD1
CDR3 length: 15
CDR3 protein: CASRSGVGGFEKLFF
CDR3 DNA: TGTGCCAGTAGATCTGGAGTAGGGGGCTTCGAAAAACTGTTTTTT

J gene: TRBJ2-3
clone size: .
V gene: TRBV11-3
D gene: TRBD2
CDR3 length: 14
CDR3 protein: CASSLPGGEGTQYF
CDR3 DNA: TGTGCCAGCAGCTTGCCGGGGGGGGAGGGTACGCAGTATTTT

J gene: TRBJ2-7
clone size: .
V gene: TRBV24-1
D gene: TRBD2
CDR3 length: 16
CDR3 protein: CATSDELAGGSYEQYF
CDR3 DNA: TGTGCCACCAGTGATGAATTAGCGGGAGGCTCCTACGAGCAGTACTTC

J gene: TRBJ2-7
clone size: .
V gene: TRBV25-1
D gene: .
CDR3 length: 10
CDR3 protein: CASGLYEQYF
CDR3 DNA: TGTGCCAGCGGCCTCTACGAGCAGTACTTC

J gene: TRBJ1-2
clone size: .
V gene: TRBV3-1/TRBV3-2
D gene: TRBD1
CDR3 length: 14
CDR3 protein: CASSSTQGAGGYTF
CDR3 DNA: TGTGCCAGCAGCTCGACCCAGGGGGCGGGGGGCTACACCTTC

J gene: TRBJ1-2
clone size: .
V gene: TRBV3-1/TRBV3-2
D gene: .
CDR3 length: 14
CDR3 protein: CASSQLGWTDGYTF
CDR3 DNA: TGTGCCAGCAGCCAACTAGGGTGGACTGATGGCTACACCTTC

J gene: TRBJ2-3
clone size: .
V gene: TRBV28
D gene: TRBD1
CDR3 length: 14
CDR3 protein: CASRTGQGADTQYF
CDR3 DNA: TGTGCCAGCAGGACGGGACAGGGCGCAGATACGCAGTATTTT

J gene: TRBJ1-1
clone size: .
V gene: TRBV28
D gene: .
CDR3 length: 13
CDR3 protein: CASIRGGSTEAFF
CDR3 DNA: TGTGCCAGCATTCGGGGGGGGAGCACTGAAGCTTTCTTT

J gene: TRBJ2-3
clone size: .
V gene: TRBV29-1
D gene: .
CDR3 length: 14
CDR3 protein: CSVVLGGFTDTQYF
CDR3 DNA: TGCAGCGTTGTATTGGGAGGTTTCACAGATACGCAGTATTTT

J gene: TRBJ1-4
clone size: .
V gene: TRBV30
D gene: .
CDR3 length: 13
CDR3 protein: CAWSVGTDEKLFF
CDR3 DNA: TGTGCCTGGAGTGTAGGGACTGATGAAAAACTGTTTTTT

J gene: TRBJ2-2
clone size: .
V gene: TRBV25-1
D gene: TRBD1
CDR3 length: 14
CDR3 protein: CASKGQGYTGELFF
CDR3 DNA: TGTGCCAGCAAGGGACAGGGGTACACCGGGGAGCTGTTTTTT

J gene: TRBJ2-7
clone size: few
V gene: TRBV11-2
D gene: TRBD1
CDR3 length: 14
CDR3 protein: CASSRQGSSYEQYF
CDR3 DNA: TGTGCCAGCAGCAGACAGGGGAGCTCCTACGAGCAGTACTTC

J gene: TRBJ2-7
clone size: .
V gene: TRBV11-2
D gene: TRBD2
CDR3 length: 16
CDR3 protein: CASSSGLAGGGYEQYF
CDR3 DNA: TGTGCCAGCAGCTCTGGACTAGCGGGAGGGGGGTACGAGCAGTACTTC

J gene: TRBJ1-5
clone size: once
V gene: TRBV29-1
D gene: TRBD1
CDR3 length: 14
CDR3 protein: CSVVWQGVNQPQHF
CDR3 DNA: TGCAGCGTTGTATGGCAGGGGGTAAATCAGCCCCAGCATTTT

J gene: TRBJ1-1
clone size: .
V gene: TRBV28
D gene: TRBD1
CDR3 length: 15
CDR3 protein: CASSFMVSGGTEAFF
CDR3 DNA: TGTGCCAGCAGTTTCATGGTCTCAGGGGGTACTGAAGCTTTCTTT

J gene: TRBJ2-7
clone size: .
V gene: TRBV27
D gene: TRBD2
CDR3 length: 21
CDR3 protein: CASRPLRTRGFRVREGREQYF
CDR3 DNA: TGTGCCAGCAGACCCCTCCGGACTAGGGGATTCCGGGTGCGGGAGGGGCGGGAGCAGTACTTC

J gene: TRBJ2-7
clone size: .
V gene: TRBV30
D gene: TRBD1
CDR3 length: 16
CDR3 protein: CAWSGTGTGFRYEQYF
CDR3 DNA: TGTGCCTGGAGTGGCACCGGGACAGGGTTCAGGTACGAGCAGTACTTC

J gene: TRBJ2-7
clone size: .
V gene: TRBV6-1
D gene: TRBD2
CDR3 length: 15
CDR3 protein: CASSETSGNSYEQYF
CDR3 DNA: TGTGCCAGCAGTGAAACTAGCGGGAACTCCTACGAGCAGTACTTC

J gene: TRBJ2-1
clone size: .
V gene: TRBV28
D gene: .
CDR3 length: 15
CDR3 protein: CATSFDTPVDNEQFF
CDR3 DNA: TGTGCCACGTCCTTTGACACACCCGTGGATAATGAGCAGTTCTTC

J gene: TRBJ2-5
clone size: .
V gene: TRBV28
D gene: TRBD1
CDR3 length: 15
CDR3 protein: CASSLPRDSQETQYF
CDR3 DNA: TGTGCCAGCAGTCTCCCTAGGGACAGCCAAGAGACCCAGTACTTC

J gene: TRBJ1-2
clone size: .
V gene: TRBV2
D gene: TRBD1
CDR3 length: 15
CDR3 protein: CASSEGQGVNYGYTF
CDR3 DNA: TGTGCCAGCAGTGAAGGACAGGGGGTAAACTATGGCTACACCTTC

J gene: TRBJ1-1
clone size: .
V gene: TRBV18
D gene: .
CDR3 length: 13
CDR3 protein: CASSPNPGTEAFF
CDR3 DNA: TGTGCCAGCTCACCAAACCCGGGGACTGAAGCTTTCTTT

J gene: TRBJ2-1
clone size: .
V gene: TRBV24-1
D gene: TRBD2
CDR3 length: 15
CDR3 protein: CATSDPASGSNEQFF
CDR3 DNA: TGTGCCACCAGTGATCCGGCTAGCGGGAGCAATGAGCAGTTCTTC

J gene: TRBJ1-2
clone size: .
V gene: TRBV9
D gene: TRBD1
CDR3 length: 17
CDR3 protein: CASSETRDRGLEYGYTF
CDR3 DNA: TGTGCCAGCAGCGAGACCCGGGACAGGGGGCTGGAGTATGGCTACACCTTC

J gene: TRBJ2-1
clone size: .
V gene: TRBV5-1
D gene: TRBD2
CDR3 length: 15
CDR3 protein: CASSLLAVSYNEQFF
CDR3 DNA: TGCGCCAGCAGCTTACTAGCGGTCTCCTACAATGAGCAGTTCTTC

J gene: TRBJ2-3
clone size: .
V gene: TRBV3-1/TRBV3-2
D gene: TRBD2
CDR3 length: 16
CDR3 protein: CASSQDYGGRTDTQYF
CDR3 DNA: TGTGCCAGCAGCCAAGATTACGGCGGGAGGACAGATACGCAGTATTTT

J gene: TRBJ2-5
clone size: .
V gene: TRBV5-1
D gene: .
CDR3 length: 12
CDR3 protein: CASSEGGETQYF
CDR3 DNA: TGCGCCAGCAGCGAGGGCGGGGAGACCCAGTACTTC

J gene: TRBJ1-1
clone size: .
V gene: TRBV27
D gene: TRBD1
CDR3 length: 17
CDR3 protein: CASSWSGTGYADTEAFF
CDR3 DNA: TGTGCCAGCAGTTGGTCAGGGACAGGGTACGCGGACACTGAAGCTTTCTTT

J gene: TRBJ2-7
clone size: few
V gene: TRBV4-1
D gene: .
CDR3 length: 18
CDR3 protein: CASSQIGVEDRNSYEQYF
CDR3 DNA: TGCGCCAGCAGCCAAATAGGGGTGGAGGACAGAAACTCCTACGAGCAGTACTTC

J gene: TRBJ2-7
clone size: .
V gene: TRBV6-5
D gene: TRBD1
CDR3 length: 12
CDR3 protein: CVTKGAPYEQYF
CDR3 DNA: TGTGTAACTAAGGGGGCACCCTACGAGCAGTACTTC